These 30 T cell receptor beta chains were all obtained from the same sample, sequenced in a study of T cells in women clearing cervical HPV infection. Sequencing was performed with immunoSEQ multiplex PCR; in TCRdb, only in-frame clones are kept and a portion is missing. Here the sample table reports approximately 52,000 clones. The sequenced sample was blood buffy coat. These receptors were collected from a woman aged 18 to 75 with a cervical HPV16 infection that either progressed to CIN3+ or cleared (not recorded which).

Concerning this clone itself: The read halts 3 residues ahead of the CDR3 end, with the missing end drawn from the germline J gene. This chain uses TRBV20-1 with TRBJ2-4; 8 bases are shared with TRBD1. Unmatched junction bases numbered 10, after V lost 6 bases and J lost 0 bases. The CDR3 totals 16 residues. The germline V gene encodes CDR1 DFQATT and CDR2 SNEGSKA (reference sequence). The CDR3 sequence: CSAYNRGILAKNIQYF. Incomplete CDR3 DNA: TGCAGTGCGTATAACAGGGGGATACTAGCCAAAAACATT.

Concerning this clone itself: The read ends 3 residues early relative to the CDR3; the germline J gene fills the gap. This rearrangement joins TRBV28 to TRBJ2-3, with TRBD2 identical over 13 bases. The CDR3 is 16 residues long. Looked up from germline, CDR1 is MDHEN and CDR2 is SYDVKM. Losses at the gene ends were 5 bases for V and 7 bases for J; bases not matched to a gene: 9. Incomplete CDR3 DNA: TGTGCCAGCAGTATGGGACTAGCGGGGTTGGGGAATACG. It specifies CASSMGLAGLGNT. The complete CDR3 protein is CASSMGLAGLGNTQYF.

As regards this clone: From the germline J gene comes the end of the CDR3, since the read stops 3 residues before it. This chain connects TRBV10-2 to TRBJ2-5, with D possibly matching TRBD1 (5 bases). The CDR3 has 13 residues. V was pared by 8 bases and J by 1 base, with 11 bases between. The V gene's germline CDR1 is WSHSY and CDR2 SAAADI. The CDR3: CASGRTPQETQYF. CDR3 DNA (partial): TGCGCCAGCGGAAGGACACCCCAAGAGACC.

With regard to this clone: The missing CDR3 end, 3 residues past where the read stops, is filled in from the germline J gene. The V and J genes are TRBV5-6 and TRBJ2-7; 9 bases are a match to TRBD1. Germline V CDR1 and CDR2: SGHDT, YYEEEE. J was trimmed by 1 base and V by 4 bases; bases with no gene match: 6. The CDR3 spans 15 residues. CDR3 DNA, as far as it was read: TGTGCCAGCAGCCCAGCGGACAGGGGATCCTACGAG. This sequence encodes CASSPADRGSYE. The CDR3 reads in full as CASSPADRGSYEQYF.

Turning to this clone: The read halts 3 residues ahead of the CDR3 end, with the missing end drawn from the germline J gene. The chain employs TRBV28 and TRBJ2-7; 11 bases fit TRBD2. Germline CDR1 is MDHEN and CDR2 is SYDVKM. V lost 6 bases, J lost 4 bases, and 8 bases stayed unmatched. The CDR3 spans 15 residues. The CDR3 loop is CASSRLAGNLYEQYF. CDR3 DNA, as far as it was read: TGTGCCAGCAGCCGACTAGCGGGAAATTTGTACGAG.

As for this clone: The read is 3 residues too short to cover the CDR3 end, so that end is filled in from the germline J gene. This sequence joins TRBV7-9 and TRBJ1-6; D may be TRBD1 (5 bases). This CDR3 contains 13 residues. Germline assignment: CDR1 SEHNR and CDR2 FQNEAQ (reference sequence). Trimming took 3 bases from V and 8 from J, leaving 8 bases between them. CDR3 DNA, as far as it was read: TGTGCCAGCAGCTTTCTCAGGGATTCACCC. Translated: CASSFLRDSP. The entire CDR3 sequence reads CASSFLRDSPLHF.

The covered CDR3 bases are TGCAGTGCTAGATCCCGGACTAGCGGAGAGACC. Amino acid sequence: CSARSRTSGET. The entire CDR3 reads CSARSRTSGETQYF. The genes are TRBV20-1 and TRBJ2-5, with 10 bases lining up with TRBD2. The read gets to within 3 residues of the CDR3 end, and the germline J gene fills in the rest. Trimming removed 2 bases from V and 4 bases from J; junction bases left unmatched: 4. Per germline, CDR1 DFQATT and CDR2 SNEGSKA (reference sequence). This CDR3 is 14 amino acids long.

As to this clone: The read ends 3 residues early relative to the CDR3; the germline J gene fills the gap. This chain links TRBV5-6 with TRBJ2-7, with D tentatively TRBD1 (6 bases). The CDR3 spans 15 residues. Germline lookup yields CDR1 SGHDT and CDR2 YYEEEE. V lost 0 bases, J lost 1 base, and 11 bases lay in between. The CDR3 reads CASSLEPGASYEQYF. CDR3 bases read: TGTGCCAGCAGCTTGGAGCCAGGGGCATCCTACGAG.

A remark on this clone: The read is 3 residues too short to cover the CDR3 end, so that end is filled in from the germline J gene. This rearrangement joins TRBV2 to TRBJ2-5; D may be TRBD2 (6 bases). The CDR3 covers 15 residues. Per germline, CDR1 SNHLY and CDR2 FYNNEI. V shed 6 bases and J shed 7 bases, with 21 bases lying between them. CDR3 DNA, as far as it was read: TGTGCCAGCAGAACCTCCCTAGCGAGCCGACGGACC. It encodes CASRTSLASRRT. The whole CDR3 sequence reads CASRTSLASRRTQYF. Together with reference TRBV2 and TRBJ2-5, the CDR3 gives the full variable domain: EPEVTQTPSHQVTQMGQEVILRCVPISNHLYFYWYRQILGQKVEFLVSFYNNEISEKSEIFDDQFSVERPDGSNFTLKIRSTKLEDSAMYFCASRTSLASRRTQYFGPGTRLLVL.

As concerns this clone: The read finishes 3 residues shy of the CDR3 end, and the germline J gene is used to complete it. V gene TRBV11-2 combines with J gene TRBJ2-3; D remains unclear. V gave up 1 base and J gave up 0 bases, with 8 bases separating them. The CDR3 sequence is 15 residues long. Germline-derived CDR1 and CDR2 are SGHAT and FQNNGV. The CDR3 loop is CASSLGRVSTDTQYF. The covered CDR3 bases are TGTGCCAGCAGCTTAGGTCGGGTTAGCACAGATACG.

The CDR3 DNA, read in part, is TGTGCCAGCAGCTTAGGCCGGGTCTACGAG. This encodes CASSLGRVYE. The entire CDR3 sequence reads CASSLGRVYEQYF. This chain connects TRBV7-2 to TRBJ2-7; D gene uncertain. Read coverage stops 3 residues before the CDR3 terminus; the germline J gene supplies the remainder. This CDR3 has 13 residues. V gave up 1 base and J gave up 3 bases, with 7 bases separating them. Germline CDR1 SGHTA, CDR2 FQGNSA. Full variable domain (missing parts from reference TRBV7-2 and TRBJ2-7): GAGVSQSPSNKVTEKGKDVELRCDPISGHTALYWYRQSLGQGLEFLIYFQGNSAPDKSGLPSDRFSAERTGGSVSTLTIQRTQQEDSAVYLCASSLGRVYEQYFGPGTRLTVT.

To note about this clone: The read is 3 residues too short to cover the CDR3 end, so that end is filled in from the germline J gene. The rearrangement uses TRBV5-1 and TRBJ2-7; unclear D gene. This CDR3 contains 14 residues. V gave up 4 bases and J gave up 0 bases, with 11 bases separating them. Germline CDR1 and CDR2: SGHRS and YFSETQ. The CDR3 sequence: CASSNDFSSYEQYF. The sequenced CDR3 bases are TGCGCCAGCAGCAATGACTTTAGCTCCTACGAG. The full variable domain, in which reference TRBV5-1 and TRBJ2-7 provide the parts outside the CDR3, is KAGVTQTPRYLIKTRGQQVTLSCSPISGHRSVSWYQQTPGQGLQFLFEYFSETQRNKGNFPGRFSGRQFSNSRSEMNVSTLELGDSALYLCASSNDFSSYEQYFGPGTRLTVT.

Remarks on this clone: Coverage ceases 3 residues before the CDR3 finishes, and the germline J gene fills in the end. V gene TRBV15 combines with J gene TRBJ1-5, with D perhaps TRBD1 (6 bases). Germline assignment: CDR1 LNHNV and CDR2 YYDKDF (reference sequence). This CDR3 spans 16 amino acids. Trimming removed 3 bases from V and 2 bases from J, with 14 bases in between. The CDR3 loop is CATSRRTVGGNQPQHF. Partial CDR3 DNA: TGTGCCACCAGCAGGAGGACAGTGGGAGGCAATCAGCCC. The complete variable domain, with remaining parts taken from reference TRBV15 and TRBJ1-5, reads DAMVIQNPRYQVTQFGKPVTLSCSQTLNHNVMYWYQQKSSQAPKLLFHYYDKDFNNEADTPDNFQSRRPNTSFCFLDIRSPGLGDTAMYLCATSRRTVGGNQPQHFGDGTRLSIL.

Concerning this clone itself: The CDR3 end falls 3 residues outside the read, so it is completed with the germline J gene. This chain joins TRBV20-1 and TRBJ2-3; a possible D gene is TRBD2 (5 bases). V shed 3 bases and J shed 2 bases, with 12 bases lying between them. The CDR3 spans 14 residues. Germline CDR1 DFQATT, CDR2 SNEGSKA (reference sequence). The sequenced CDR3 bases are TGCAGTGCTAGGAATACGGACTCCACAGATACG. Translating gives CSARNTDSTDT. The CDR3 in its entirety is CSARNTDSTDTQYF.

The CDR3 DNA, read in part, is TGCGCCAGCAGCCCAACCACGCGAGACACTGAA. It encodes CASSPTTRDTE. The whole CDR3 protein reads CASSPTTRDTEAFF. V gene TRBV5-1 combines with J gene TRBJ1-1; D gene uncertain. Sequencing ends 3 residues short of the CDR3 end; the germline J gene provides the rest. CDR1 and CDR2 (germline): SGHRS, YFSETQ. The CDR3 runs to 14 residues. V shed 4 bases and J shed 3 bases, with 13 bases lying between them.

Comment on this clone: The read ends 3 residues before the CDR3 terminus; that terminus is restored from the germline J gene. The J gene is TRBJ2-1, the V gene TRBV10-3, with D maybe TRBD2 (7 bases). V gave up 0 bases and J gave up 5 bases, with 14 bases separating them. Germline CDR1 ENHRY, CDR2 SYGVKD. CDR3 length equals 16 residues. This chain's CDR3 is CAISESFRGANNEQFF. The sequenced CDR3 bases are TGTGCCATCAGTGAGTCTTTTCGGGGGGCCAACAATGAG.

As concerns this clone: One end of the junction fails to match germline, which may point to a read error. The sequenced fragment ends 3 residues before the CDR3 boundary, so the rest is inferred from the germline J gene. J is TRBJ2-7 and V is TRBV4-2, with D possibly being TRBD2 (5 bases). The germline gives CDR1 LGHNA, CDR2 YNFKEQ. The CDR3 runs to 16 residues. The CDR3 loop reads CASSQESTTVTYEQYF. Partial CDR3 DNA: TGCGCCAGCAGCCAAGAATCGACTACGGTCACCTACGAG.

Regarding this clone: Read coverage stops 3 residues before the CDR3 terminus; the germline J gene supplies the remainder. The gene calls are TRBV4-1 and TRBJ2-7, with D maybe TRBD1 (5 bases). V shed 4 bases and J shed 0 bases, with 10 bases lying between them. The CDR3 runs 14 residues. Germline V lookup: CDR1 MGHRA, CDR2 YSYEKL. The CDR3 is CASSPDTGSYEQYF. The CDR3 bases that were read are TGCGCCAGCAGCCCGGACACGGGCTCCTACGAG.

The CDR3 protein is CASSVRGGNTEAFF. The covered CDR3 bases are TGTGCCAGCAGTGTGCGGGGGGGGAATACTGAA. The V call is TRBV6-1, the J call TRBJ1-1; perhaps TRBD1 as D (5 bases). The read stops 3 residues short of the end of the CDR3; the missing end is completed from the germline J gene. From germline, CDR1 is MNHNS and CDR2 SASEGT. V was pared by 4 bases and J by 5 bases, with 14 bases between. This CDR3 region has 14 residues.

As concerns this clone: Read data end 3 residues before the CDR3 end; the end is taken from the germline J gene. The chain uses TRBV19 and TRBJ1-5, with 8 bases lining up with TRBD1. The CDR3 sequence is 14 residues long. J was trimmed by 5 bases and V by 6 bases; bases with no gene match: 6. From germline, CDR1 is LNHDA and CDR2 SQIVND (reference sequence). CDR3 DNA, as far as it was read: TGTGCCAGTAGCCCGACAGGGGAGCATCAGCCC. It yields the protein CASSPTGEHQP. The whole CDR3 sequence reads CASSPTGEHQPQHF.

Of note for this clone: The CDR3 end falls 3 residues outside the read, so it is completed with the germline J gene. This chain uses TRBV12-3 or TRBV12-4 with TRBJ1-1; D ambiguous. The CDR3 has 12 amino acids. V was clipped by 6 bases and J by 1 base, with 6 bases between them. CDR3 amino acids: CASRLRNTEAFF. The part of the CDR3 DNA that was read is TGTGCCAGCAGACTTCGGAACACTGAA.

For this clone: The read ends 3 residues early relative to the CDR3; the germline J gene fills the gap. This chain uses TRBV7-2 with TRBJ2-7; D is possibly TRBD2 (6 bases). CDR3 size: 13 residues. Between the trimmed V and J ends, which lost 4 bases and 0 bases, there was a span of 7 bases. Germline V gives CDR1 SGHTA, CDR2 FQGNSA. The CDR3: CASSSTSSYEQYF. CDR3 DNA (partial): TGTGCCAGCAGCTCGACTAGCTCCTACGAG. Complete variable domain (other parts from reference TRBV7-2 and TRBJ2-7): GAGVSQSPSNKVTEKGKDVELRCDPISGHTALYWYRQSLGQGLEFLIYFQGNSAPDKSGLPSDRFSAERTGGSVSTLTIQRTQQEDSAVYLCASSSTSSYEQYFGPGTRLTVT.

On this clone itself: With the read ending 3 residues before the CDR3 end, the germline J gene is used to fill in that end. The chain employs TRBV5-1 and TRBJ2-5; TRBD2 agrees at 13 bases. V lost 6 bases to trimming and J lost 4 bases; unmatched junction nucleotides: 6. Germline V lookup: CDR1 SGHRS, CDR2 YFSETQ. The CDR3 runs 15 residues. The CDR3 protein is CASTRTSGGLETQYF. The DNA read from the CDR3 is TGCGCCAGCACCAGGACTAGCGGGGGCCTAGAGACC.

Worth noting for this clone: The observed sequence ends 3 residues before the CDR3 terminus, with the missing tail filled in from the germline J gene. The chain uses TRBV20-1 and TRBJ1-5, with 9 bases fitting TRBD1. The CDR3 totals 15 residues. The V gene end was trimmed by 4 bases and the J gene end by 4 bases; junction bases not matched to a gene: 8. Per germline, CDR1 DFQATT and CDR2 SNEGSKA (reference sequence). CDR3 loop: CSATPGQGINQPQHF. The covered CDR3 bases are TGCAGTGCTACCCCGGGACAGGGAATTAATCAGCCC.

CDR3 loop: CASSLTLAIYEQYF. The sequenced CDR3 bases are TGTGCCAGCAGTCTCACACTAGCAATCTACGAG. This rearrangement joins TRBV7-8 to TRBJ2-7; TRBD2 might be the D (6 bases). With the read ending 3 residues before the CDR3 end, the germline J gene is used to fill in that end. Germline assignment: CDR1 SGHVS and CDR2 FQNEAQ. V lost 6 bases and J 3 bases, leaving 15 bases between the germline ends. The CDR3 has 14 amino acids.

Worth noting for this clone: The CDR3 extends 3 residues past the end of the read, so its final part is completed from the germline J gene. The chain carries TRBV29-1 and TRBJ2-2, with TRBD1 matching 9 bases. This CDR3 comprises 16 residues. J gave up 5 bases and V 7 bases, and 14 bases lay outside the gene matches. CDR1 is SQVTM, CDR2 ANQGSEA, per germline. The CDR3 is CSGGGGDRDGTGELFF. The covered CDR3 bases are TGCAGCGGTGGAGGGGGGGACAGGGATGGAACCGGGGAG.

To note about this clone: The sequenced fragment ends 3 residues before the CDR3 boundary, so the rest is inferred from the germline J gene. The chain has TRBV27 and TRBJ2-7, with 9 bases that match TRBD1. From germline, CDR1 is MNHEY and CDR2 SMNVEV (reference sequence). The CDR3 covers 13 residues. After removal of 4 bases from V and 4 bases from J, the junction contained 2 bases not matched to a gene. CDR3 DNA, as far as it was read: TGTGCCAGCAGTTACGGGACAGGGTACGAG. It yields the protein CASSYGTGYE. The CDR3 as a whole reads CASSYGTGYEQYF.

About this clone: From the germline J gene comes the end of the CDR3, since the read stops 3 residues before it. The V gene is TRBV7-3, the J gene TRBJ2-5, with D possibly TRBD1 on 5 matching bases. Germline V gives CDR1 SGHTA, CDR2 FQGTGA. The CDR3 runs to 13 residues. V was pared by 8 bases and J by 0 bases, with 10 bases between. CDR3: CASSATDQETQYF. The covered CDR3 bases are TGTGCCAGCTCGGCGACAGACCAAGAGACC.

The part of the CDR3 DNA that was read is TGTGCCAGCAGTCGTGGGACAGTTAATTCACCC. Translation gives CASSRGTVNSP. The whole CDR3 sequence is CASSRGTVNSPLHF. J is TRBJ1-6 and V is TRBV28, with TRBD1 matching 7 bases. The read terminates 3 residues ahead of where the CDR3 ends, so the germline J gene completes it. J was trimmed by 6 bases and V by 5 bases; bases with no gene match: 4. Per the germline V gene, CDR1 is MDHEN and CDR2 is SYDVKM. CDR3 size: 14 residues.

The CDR3 spells CASSARSGNTIYF. CDR3 DNA (partial): TGTGCCAGCAGTGCCAGGTCTGGAAACACC. This chain connects TRBV6-1 to TRBJ1-3, with unresolved D. The CDR3 end lies 3 residues beyond the end of the read and is filled in from the germline J gene. Per germline, CDR1 MNHNS and CDR2 SASEGT. The V end lost 4 bases, the J end lost 1 base, and 5 bases lay between the germline ends. The CDR3 is 13 amino acids.